This T cell receptor beta chain was recorded in a study of blood T cell repertoires in COVID-19. Background on the study: Collection of acute and convalescent COVID-19 samples took place in the United States, Italy and Spain. The analysed material was cDNA or gDNA that came from T cells, B-cell-depleted T cells, or PBMCs.

Authors' data handling: Counts of nucleated cells, estimated from reference gene primer amplification, were obtained. Using immunoSEQ multiplex PCR, the repertoire was profiled, and TCRdb retains in-frame clones only, with some absent. D and trimming were read from the DNA, whereas the V and J calls and clone size are those reported in that table. The table includes fewer than 150,000 clones, 80% to 90% detected once. The V end was cut by 4 bases, the J end by 5 bases, with 15 bases between. From germline, CDR1 is SGDLS and CDR2 YYNGEE. This CDR3 has 14 amino acids. Material: peripheral blood. V usage is TRBV9 and J usage is TRBJ2-5; TRBD1 is a possible D gene (6 bases). The source of this sequence is a woman aged 80 or older with acute or convalescent COVID-19. The CDR3 sequence: CASSFQTGGETQYF. The DNA of the CDR3 is TGTGCCAGCAGCTTCCAGACAGGCGGGGAGACCCAGTACTTC.